This T cell receptor beta chain was identified in a study of graft-versus-host responses after intestinal transplantation. Study overall: Multivisceral, liver-intestinal, or isolated intestinal grafts went to recipients. Anti-thymocyte globulin induction preceded three to four years of tacrolimus and steroid maintenance in all recipients.

On this clone: As yet, its antigen is unknown.

TCRdb's copy holds only in-frame clones and misses some; the assay was immunoSEQ multiplex PCR. This sample has tens of thousands of clones, with roughly 93% found just once. The CDR3 consists of 11 residues. V lost 7 bases, J lost 7 bases, and 11 bases lay in between. Germline V gene data show CDR1 as SQVTM and CDR2 as ANQGSEA. Study findings and constraints: The recipient marrow held GvH clones, and some of them showed up first in ileum or blood.

V is TRBV29-1 and J is TRBJ2-4; D assignment may be TRBD1 or TRBD2 (6 bases each). Sequences were derived from unstimulated CD4+ T cells sorted from spleen or lymph node cells, sampled before transplant. The sequence was collected from a human donor who was the organ donor for an intestinal transplant. The CDR3 loop is CSGGAGNIQYF. For the CDR3, the DNA is TGCAGCGGGGGGGCCGGGAACATTCAGTACTTC.